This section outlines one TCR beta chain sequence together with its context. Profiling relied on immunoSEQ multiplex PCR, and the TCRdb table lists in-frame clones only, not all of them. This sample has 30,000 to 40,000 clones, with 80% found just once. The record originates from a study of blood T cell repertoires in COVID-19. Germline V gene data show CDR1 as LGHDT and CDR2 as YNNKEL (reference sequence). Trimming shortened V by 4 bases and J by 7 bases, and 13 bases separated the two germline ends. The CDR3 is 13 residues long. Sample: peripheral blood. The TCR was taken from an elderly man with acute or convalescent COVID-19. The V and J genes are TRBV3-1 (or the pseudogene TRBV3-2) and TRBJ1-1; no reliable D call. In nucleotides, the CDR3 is TGTGCCAGCAGCCTCACGGGAGGGATTGAAGCTTTCTTT. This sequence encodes CASSLTGGIEAFF.